One sample yielded the 29 T cell receptor beta chains listed below, sequenced in a study of cytomegalovirus exposure and HLA in healthy donors. Data came from immunoSEQ multiplex PCR; TCRdb stores just in-frame clones and leaves some out. Here the sample spans 43,000 or so clones, about 90% being singletons. The sequenced sample consisted of PBMCs. All receptors come from a man younger than 35 in good health and CMV-seronegative.

V gene TRBV6-5 combines with J gene TRBJ2-7; D uncertain. The CDR3 spans 8 residues. Germline V CDR1 and CDR2: MNHEY, SVGAGI. V gave up 6 bases and J gave up 12 bases, with 6 bases separating them. The CDR3 DNA follows: TGTGCCAGCAGCGGTTTGTACTTC. This sequence encodes CASSGLYF.

The rearrangement joins TRBV7-3 to TRBJ1-1; perhaps TRBD1 as D (5 bases). Germline CDR1 SGHTA, CDR2 FQGTGA. The CDR3 has 16 residues. The V end was cut by 0 bases, the J end by 0 bases, with 11 bases between. CDR3 amino acids: CASSLTGGMMNTEAFF. CDR3 in DNA: TGTGCCAGCAGCTTAACGGGGGGGATGATGAACACTGAAGCTTTCTTT. The whole variable domain, remainder taken from reference TRBV7-3 and TRBJ1-1, is GAGVSQTPSNKVTEKGKYVELRCDPISGHTALYWYRQSLGQGPEFLIYFQGTGAADDSGLPNDRFFAVRPEGSVSTLKIQRTERGDSAVYLCASSLTGGMMNTEAFFGQGTRLTVV.

The chain recombines TRBV2 with TRBJ2-3; TRBD1 might be the D (6 bases). This CDR3 is 14 amino acids long. V gave up 7 bases and J gave up 5 bases, with 16 bases separating them. Germline CDR1 SNHLY, CDR2 FYNNEI. The CDR3 bases are TGTGCCAGCAAACCACAGGGCGGAGAAGATACGCAGTATTTT. It codes for CASKPQGGEDTQYF.

The chain uses TRBV4-2 and TRBJ1-4; the match to TRBD1 covers 7 bases. Germline loops: CDR1 LGHNA, CDR2 YNFKEQ. This CDR3 comprises 15 residues. Trimming at V came to 0 bases and at J to 8 bases, leaving 6 bases not matched to a gene. Here the CDR3 DNA reads TGTGCCAGCAGCCAAGAAGGACAGGATGGAGAAAAACTGTTTTTT. This codes for CASSQEGQDGEKLFF.

V and J are TRBV4-3 and TRBJ2-7, with TRBD1 matching 12 bases. Unmatched junction bases numbered 8, after V lost 1 base and J lost 7 bases. Per germline, CDR1 LGHNA and CDR2 YSLEER. This CDR3 has 16 residues. The DNA of the CDR3 is TGCGCCAGCAGCCAAGGAGGCGGGACAGGGGGCGAAGAGCAGTACTTC. This sequence encodes CASSQGGGTGGEEQYF.

The CDR3 region has the DNA TGTGCCAGCAGAGCCAGGGGGTCTATCGCAGATACGCAGTATTTT. Protein: CASRARGSIADTQYF. The gene calls are TRBV7-9 and TRBJ2-3; 7 bases are a match to TRBD1. The CDR3 runs 15 residues. From germline, CDR1 is SEHNR and CDR2 FQNEAQ (reference sequence). The ends lost 6 bases at V and 4 bases at J; junction bases unmatched: 10. Based on the CDR3 plus reference TRBV7-9 and TRBJ2-3, the full variable domain is DTGVSQNPRHKITKRGQNVTFRCDPISEHNRLYWYRQTLGQGPEFLTYFQNEAQLEKSRLLSDRFSAERPKGSFSTLEIQRTEQGDSAMYLCASRARGSIADTQYFGPGTRLTVL.

The sample holds one count of this clone. The chain employs TRBV6-6 and TRBJ2-4; D is undetermined. Trimming shortened V by 2 bases and J by 1 base, and 9 bases separated the two germline ends. Germline V gene data show CDR1 as MNHNY and CDR2 as SVGAGI (reference sequence). This CDR3 is built from 15 residues. As DNA, the CDR3 is TGTGCCAGCAGTTACGTAGAACGGGCCAAAAACATTCAGTACTTC. Translating it yields CASSYVERAKNIQYF.

The chain links TRBV7-2 to TRBJ2-7, with a tentative D call TRBD2 (5 bases). The ends were cut back, 4 bases at V and 3 bases at J, with 13 bases in the middle. Germline V gene lookup returns CDR1 SGHTA and CDR2 FQGNSA. This CDR3 comprises 14 residues. CDR3: CASSSLGRGYEQYF. CDR3 in DNA: TGTGCCAGCAGCTCACTCGGACGGGGCTACGAGCAGTACTTC.

The chain is built from TRBV6-6 and TRBJ1-2; D ambiguous. Germline-derived CDR1 and CDR2 are MNHNY and SVGAGI (reference sequence). The CDR3 is made up of 14 amino acids. V dropped 2 bases and J dropped 7 bases, with 14 bases sitting between them. The CDR3: CASSYGQEVGGYTF. The CDR3 bases are TGTGCCAGCAGTTACGGCCAGGAGGTTGGTGGCTACACCTTC.

The chain joins TRBV29-1 to TRBJ2-5; D is unresolved. The germline V and J ends were trimmed by 5 bases and 7 bases, with 14 bases remaining between them. CDR1 SQVTM and CDR2 ANQGSEA come from the germline V gene. The CDR3 covers 12 residues. The CDR3 nucleotides read TGCAGCGTTTATGATCCCCCGGGGACCCAGTACTTC. Translated: CSVYDPPGTQYF.

The rearrangement joins TRBV7-9 to TRBJ1-1, with D maybe TRBD1 (6 bases). CDR1 and CDR2 from the germline V gene are SEHNR and FQNEAQ (reference sequence). With 2 bases removed from V and 5 bases from J, the gap between germline ends came to 12 bases. The CDR3 has 14 amino acids. DNA for the CDR3: TGTGCCAGCAGCTTACCCCAGGGGCAAACTGAAGCTTTCTTT. This translates into CASSLPQGQTEAFF.

The chain uses TRBV18 and TRBJ1-6; D unresolved. Germline CDR1 KGHSH, CDR2 LQKENI. This CDR3 has 16 amino acids. V lost 3 bases and J 0 bases, leaving 9 bases between the germline ends. The DNA of the CDR3 is TGTGCCAGCTCACCCGACAAGGACTCCTATAATTCACCCCTCCACTTT. Translated: CASSPDKDSYNSPLHF.

This clone occurred once. The chain has TRBV5-1 and TRBJ1-1, with a possible D match to TRBD1 (6 bases). This CDR3 contains 14 residues. Germline values: CDR1 SGHRS, CDR2 YFSETQ. The ends were cut back, 5 bases at V and 5 bases at J, with 16 bases in the middle. The CDR3 loop reads CASSTGGGATEAFF. The CDR3 region has the DNA TGCGCCAGCAGTACGGGAGGGGGTGCTACTGAAGCTTTCTTT.

The chain recombines TRBV7-9 with TRBJ1-2; no clear D gene. Germline loops: CDR1 SEHNR, CDR2 FQNEAQ (reference sequence). V dropped 5 bases and J dropped 8 bases, with 12 bases sitting between them. The CDR3 is made up of 12 amino acids. The CDR3 sequence is CASSLHSSGYTF. The CDR3 DNA is TGTGCCAGCAGCCTCCATAGCTCGGGCTACACCTTC. The full variable domain, in which reference TRBV7-9 and TRBJ1-2 provide the parts outside the CDR3, is DTGVSQNPRHKITKRGQNVTFRCDPISEHNRLYWYRQTLGQGPEFLTYFQNEAQLEKSRLLSDRFSAERPKGSFSTLEIQRTEQGDSAMYLCASSLHSSGYTFGSGTRLTVV.

CDR3 sequence reads: CASSLSRGSSGANVLTF. The DNA of the CDR3 is TGTGCCAGCAGCTTATCTCGAGGGAGCTCTGGGGCCAACGTCCTGACTTTC. This chain uses TRBV11-2 with TRBJ2-6, with a weak D call TRBD2 (5 bases). The germline V gene encodes CDR1 SGHAT and CDR2 FQNNGV. The CDR3 is 17 residues long. Trimming took off 2 bases at V and 0 bases at J, with 11 bases between the two ends. Full variable domain (missing parts from reference TRBV11-2 and TRBJ2-6): EAGVAQSPRYKIIEKRQSVAFWCNPISGHATLYWYQQILGQGPKLLIQFQNNGVVDDSQLPKDRFSAERLKGVDSTLKIQPAKLEDSAVYLCASSLSRGSSGANVLTFGAGSRLTVL.

The chain combines TRBV25-1 with TRBJ2-5; 7 bases are shared with TRBD2. Germline V CDR1 and CDR2: MGHDK, SYGVNS. After removal of 1 base from V and 5 bases from J, the junction contained 13 bases not matched to a gene. The CDR3 has 17 amino acids. As DNA, the CDR3 is TGTGCCAGCAGTGAATTCGAGGGAGGGGCGCGTAGGGAGACCCAGTACTTC. Protein: CASSEFEGGARRETQYF.

This clone was seen a few times. The CDR3 coding sequence is TGTGCCAGTAGTATTGACCAAACAGTCTACACCTTC. Translation gives CASSIDQTVYTF. The chain is built from TRBV19 and TRBJ1-2; D not resolved. Trimming shortened V by 3 bases and J by 10 bases, and 12 bases separated the two germline ends. Germline V lookup: CDR1 LNHDA, CDR2 SQIVND (reference sequence). The CDR3 runs to 12 residues. The full variable domain, in which reference TRBV19 and TRBJ1-2 provide the parts outside the CDR3, is DGGITQSPKYLFRKEGQNVTLSCEQNLNHDAMYWYRQDPGQGLRLIYYSQIVNDFQKGDIAEGYSVSREKKESFPLTVTSAQKNPTAFYLCASSIDQTVYTFGSGTRLTVV.

The V gene is TRBV7-9, the J gene TRBJ2-1, with 9 bases lining up with TRBD2. Germline assignment: CDR1 SEHNR and CDR2 FQNEAQ (reference sequence). CDR3 length: 16 amino acids. The J segment lost 4 bases and the V segment lost 5 bases, leaving 9 bases of the junction unmatched. CDR3 amino acids: CASSHSWREGYNEQFF. The CDR3 DNA follows: TGTGCCAGCAGCCATTCCTGGCGGGAGGGTTACAATGAGCAGTTCTTC.

V usage is TRBV7-3 and J usage is TRBJ2-2; D is undetermined. CDR1 is SGHTA and CDR2 is FQGTGA in the germline V gene. CDR3 length: 14 residues. V was shortened by 5 bases and J by 4 bases, with 11 bases between the two germline ends. In DNA, the CDR3 is TGTGCCAGCAGCCCCCCCGCTACCACCGGGGAGCTGTTTTTT. It specifies CASSPPATTGELFF.

This rearrangement joins TRBV5-6 to TRBJ1-2, with D possibly matching TRBD1 (6 bases). This CDR3 has 14 amino acids. Germline CDR1 and CDR2: SGHDT and YYEEEE. V was shortened by 3 bases and J by 4 bases, with 13 bases between the two germline ends. DNA for the CDR3: TGTGCCAGCAGCTCACCGGGACAAATCTATGGCTACACCTTC. This sequence encodes CASSSPGQIYGYTF.

The chain uses TRBV7-2 and TRBJ2-5; TRBD2 matches at 10 bases. CDR1 and CDR2 from the germline V gene are SGHTA and FQGNSA. V trimming: 4 bases; J trimming: 5 bases; junction bases outside the gene matches: 7. The CDR3 loop spans 15 amino acids. CDR3 bases: TGTGCCAGCAGCTCCTCCGGGACTAGCGCTGAGACCCAGTACTTC. Translated: CASSSSGTSAETQYF.

The J gene is TRBJ2-7, the V gene TRBV11-2; D is possibly TRBD2 (6 bases). V was trimmed by 8 bases and J by 0 bases, leaving 14 bases between them. Germline values: CDR1 SGHAT, CDR2 FQNNGV. The CDR3 extends over 14 amino acids. The CDR3 is CASANGLTSYEQYF. Here the CDR3 DNA reads TGTGCCAGCGCCAACGGACTAACCTCCTACGAGCAGTACTTC.

V gene TRBV5-1 combines with J gene TRBJ2-1, with TRBD1 identical over 8 bases. The trim removed 3 bases at V and 2 bases at J, leaving 4 bases unmatched. The CDR3 totals 15 residues. The V gene's germline CDR1 is SGHRS and CDR2 YFSETQ. The CDR3 region is CASSSRTGTYNEQFF. CDR3 DNA: TGCGCCAGCAGCTCCCGGACAGGGACCTACAATGAGCAGTTCTTC.

This chain connects TRBV7-2 to TRBJ2-7; 11 bases agree with TRBD2. Germline CDR1 and CDR2: SGHTA and FQGNSA. The J segment lost 1 base and the V segment lost 5 bases, leaving 4 bases of the junction unmatched. This CDR3 contains 15 residues. CDR3 coding DNA: TGTGCCAGCAGCGTGGGACTAGCGGATTCCTACGAGCAGTACTTC. Protein product: CASSVGLADSYEQYF.

The V gene is TRBV6-5, the J gene TRBJ2-7; tentative D call: TRBD2 (6 bases). V lost 6 bases and J 0 bases, leaving 12 bases between the germline ends. The germline CDR1 and CDR2 sequences are MNHEY and SVGAGI. The CDR3 is 14 amino acids. The DNA of the CDR3 is TGTGCCAGCAGCGCTTCTAGCGCCTCCTACGAGCAGTACTTC. This translates into CASSASSASYEQYF.

The chain has TRBV27 and TRBJ2-2; TRBD2 is a possible D gene (7 bases). Trimming removed 2 bases from V and 8 bases from J, with 15 bases in between. Looked up from germline, CDR1 is MNHEY and CDR2 is SMNVEV (reference sequence). There are 15 residues in the CDR3. For the CDR3, the DNA is TGTGCCAGCAGTTTAACCCGGGGGGCCAGAGGGGAGCTGTTTTTT. Its protein product is CASSLTRGARGELFF.

The chain has TRBV19 and TRBJ1-2; no clear D gene. The CDR3 has 14 amino acids. The ends were cut back, 7 bases at V and 0 bases at J, with 12 bases in the middle. Germline V CDR1 and CDR2: LNHDA, SQIVND (reference sequence). CDR3 in DNA: TGTGCCAGTAATTATGGGCTAACTAACTATGGCTACACCTTC. This gives the protein CASNYGLTNYGYTF.

This rearrangement joins TRBV14 to TRBJ1-2; D ambiguous. Germline CDR1 is SGHDN and CDR2 is FVKESK. With 0 bases removed from V and 0 bases from J, the gap between germline ends came to 14 bases. The CDR3 spans 17 residues. DNA for the CDR3: TGTGCCAGCAGCCAAGAATTTGCTGGCCCTCCTAACTATGGCTACACCTTC. Protein product: CASSQEFAGPPNYGYTF. Supplemented by reference TRBV14 and TRBJ1-2, the full variable domain reads EAGVTQFPSHSVIEKGQTVTLRCDPISGHDNLYWYRRVMGKEIKFLLHFVKESKQDESGMPNNRFLAERTGGTYSTLKVQPAELEDSGVYFCASSQEFAGPPNYGYTFGSGTRLTVV.

The rearrangement uses TRBV7-2 and TRBJ1-3; the match to TRBD1 covers 10 bases. Germline V CDR1 and CDR2: SGHTA, FQGNSA. J was trimmed by 9 bases and V by 3 bases; bases with no gene match: 5. This CDR3 spans 14 amino acids. CDR3 loop: CASSFGTGEITIYF. CDR3 nucleotide sequence: TGTGCCAGCAGCTTCGGGACAGGGGAGATCACCATATATTTT.